Below are 32 T cell receptor beta chains sequenced from a single sample in a study of graft-versus-host responses after intestinal transplantation (dated by TCRdb to the early 2020s). Library generation was performed with the immunoSEQ multiplex PCR assay. This immuneACCESS table, as held by TCRdb, lists in-frame sequences with V and J called but not all clones. Of the missing ones, under half trace to an unresolved V gene in checked studies; the others have no known cause. The sample table shows 74,000 or so clones, and roughly 90% are seen once. The top ten clones comprise roughly 0.72% of the sample. Sequenced here: PBMCs, sampled 98 days after intestinal transplantation. Receptors were obtained from a human patient who received an intestinal transplant, so some T cells may come from the graft donor.

This clone was counted once. V gene TRBV29-1 combines with J gene TRBJ2-2; 7 nucleotides agree with TRBD1. The CDR3 consists of 14 residues. The V gene's germline CDR1 is SQVTM and CDR2 ANQGSEA. Unmatched junction bases numbered 8, after V lost 3 bases and J lost 7 bases. CDR3 region: CSVELQGRGGELFF. CDR3 sequence (DNA): TGCAGCGTTGAGTTACAGGGGAGAGGCGGGGAGCTGTTTTTT.

This chain uses TRBV4-2 with TRBJ2-1, with 8 bases matching TRBD2. The germline V gene encodes CDR1 LGHNA and CDR2 YNFKEQ. V lost 2 bases, J lost 13 bases, and 7 bases stayed unmatched. The CDR3 covers 13 residues. The CDR3 is CASSQNSRGGQFF. CDR3 nucleotides: TGTGCCAGCAGCCAAAATTCTCGGGGGGGCCAGTTCTTC.

The rearrangement uses TRBV7-9 and TRBJ2-1, with 11 positions matching TRBD2. Losses at the gene ends were 6 bases for V and 7 bases for J; bases not matched to a gene: 5. Per the germline V gene, CDR1 is SEHNR and CDR2 is FQNEAQ (reference sequence). The CDR3 consists of 14 residues. This CDR3 is CASRNRLAGNEQFF. The CDR3, as DNA: TGTGCCAGCAGGAATAGACTAGCGGGGAATGAGCAGTTCTTC.

This chain links TRBV5-5 with TRBJ1-4; 7 bases match TRBD1. V dropped 3 bases and J dropped 3; count of bases not matched to a gene: 8. The CDR3 is made up of 16 amino acids. CDR1 and CDR2 (germline): SGHKS, YYEKEE (reference sequence). The CDR3 DNA follows: TGTGCCAGCAGCTCTATTACAGGGGCCTCTAATGAAAAACTGTTTTTT. Protein sequence: CASSSITGASNEKLFF. The full variable domain, in which reference TRBV5-5 and TRBJ1-4 provide the parts outside the CDR3, is DAGVTQSPTHLIKTRGQQVTLRCSPISGHKSVSWYQQVLGQGPQFIFQYYEKEERGRGNFPDRFSARQFPNYSSELNVNALLLGDSALYLCASSSITGASNEKLFFGSGTQLSVL.

The gene calls are TRBV2 and TRBJ2-3; no reliable D call. Per the germline V gene, CDR1 is SNHLY and CDR2 is FYNNEI. The V end lost 2 bases, the J end lost 0 bases, and 9 bases lay between the germline ends. The CDR3 loop spans 15 amino acids. The CDR3 protein is CASSELAASTDTQYF. The CDR3 region has the DNA TGTGCCAGCAGTGAACTGGCAGCTAGCACAGATACGCAGTATTTT.

This chain connects TRBV6-1 to TRBJ1-1, with D perhaps TRBD1 (5 bases). V gave up 4 bases and J gave up 8 bases, with 8 bases separating them. CDR1 and CDR2 from the germline V gene are MNHNS and SASEGT. This CDR3 has 11 amino acids. CDR3 in DNA: TGTGCCAGCAGTGGTAGGGGAGAAGCTTTCTTT. The encoded protein is CASSGRGEAFF.

The CDR3: CASSESGTGVQETQYF. CDR3 coding DNA: TGTGCCAGCAGTGAGTCCGGGACAGGCGTACAAGAGACCCAGTACTTC. V and J are TRBV25-1 and TRBJ2-5, with 8 bases aligning to TRBD1. There are 16 residues in the CDR3. After removal of 3 bases from V and 2 bases from J, the junction contained 8 bases not matched to a gene. CDR1 and CDR2 (germline): MGHDK, SYGVNS. Complete variable domain (other parts from reference TRBV25-1 and TRBJ2-5): EADIYQTPRYLVIGTGKKITLECSQTMGHDKMYWYQQDPGMELHLIHYSYGVNSTEKGDLSSESTVSRIRTEHFPLTLESARPSHTSQYLCASSESGTGVQETQYFGPGTRLLVL.

The gene calls are TRBV6-5 and TRBJ2-7; TRBD2 might be the D (6 bases). The ends were cut back, 2 bases at V and 3 bases at J, with 14 bases in the middle. This CDR3 has 15 amino acids. Per the germline V gene, CDR1 is MNHEY and CDR2 is SVGAGI. The chain's CDR3 is CASSYGIADDYEQYF. CDR3 sequence (DNA): TGTGCCAGCAGTTACGGAATAGCGGACGACTACGAGCAGTACTTC.

The chain joins TRBV5-6 to TRBJ2-3, with 9 bases that match TRBD2. The CDR3 loop spans 16 amino acids. Germline CDR1 is SGHDT and CDR2 is YYEEEE. The ends lost 0 bases at V and 2 bases at J; junction bases unmatched: 4. The CDR3 DNA reads TGTGCCAGCAGCTTGGAAGAGCGGGGGGTCACAGATACGCAGTATTTT. Amino acid sequence: CASSLEERGVTDTQYF.

The chain is built from TRBV29-1 and TRBJ2-7, with no clear D. The germline V gene encodes CDR1 SQVTM and CDR2 ANQGSEA. The CDR3 loop spans 9 amino acids. The germline V and J ends were trimmed by 5 bases and 4 bases, with 3 bases remaining between them. The CDR3 DNA is TGCAGCGTTCCTTACGAGCAGTACTTC. Protein product: CSVPYEQYF.

Details on this clone: The sample has other DNA sequences that encode this CDR3 too. The rearrangement uses TRBV4-1 and TRBJ1-1, with unresolved D. The CDR3 covers 13 residues. Trimming removed 5 bases at V and 1 base at J, with 8 bases between. Germline loops: CDR1 MGHRA, CDR2 YSYEKL. The CDR3 region is CASSGVTNTEAFF. CDR3 DNA sequence: TGCGCCAGCAGCGGGGTTACGAACACTGAAGCTTTCTTT.

The CDR3 is CASSFDNVAVEQFF. The CDR3 bases are TGTGCCAGCAGCTTTGATAATGTAGCGGTTGAGCAGTTCTTC. The chain joins TRBV11-1 to TRBJ2-1, with D possibly being TRBD2 (6 bases). The germline V and J ends were trimmed by 3 bases and 9 bases, with 15 bases remaining between them. Germline CDR1 is SGHAT and CDR2 is FQDESV (reference sequence). The CDR3 contains 14 residues.

This clone was recorded only once. V gene TRBV9 combines with J gene TRBJ2-2; D is unclear. CDR1 is SGDLS and CDR2 is YYNGEE in the germline V gene. The CDR3 is made up of 14 amino acids. V shed 4 bases and J shed 3 bases, with 10 bases lying between them. The CDR3 nucleotides read TGTGCCAGCAGCCCACTCAGAGACACCGGGGAGCTGTTTTTT. It is translated as CASSPLRDTGELFF.

The rearrangement uses TRBV14 and TRBJ1-4; D might be TRBD1 (5 bases). CDR1 and CDR2 from the germline V gene are SGHDN and FVKESK. CDR3 length: 15 residues. Trimming cost V 1 base and J 8 bases, with 14 bases left between them. DNA for the CDR3: TGTGCCAGCAGCCAAGGGACACAGGCGCACGAAAAACTGTTTTTT. As protein: CASSQGTQAHEKLFF.

The chain recombines TRBV18 with TRBJ2-2; 9 nucleotides align to TRBD1. Germline assignment: CDR1 KGHSH and CDR2 LQKENI. With V trimmed by 6 bases and J by 3 bases, 2 bases remained unmatched. The CDR3 length is 14 residues. CDR3 bases: TGTGCCAGCTCGCGGACAGGGGACACCGGGGAGCTGTTTTTT. Protein product: CASSRTGDTGELFF.

This chain connects TRBV28 to TRBJ2-5, with 7 positions matching TRBD1. The last part of the DNA fits TRBJ2-7 better; the J call may be wrong. CDR1 and CDR2 from the germline V gene are MDHEN and SYDVKM. The CDR3 consists of 14 residues. The CDR3 coding sequence is TGTGCCAGCTGGACAGGTCTCAGGCCCTACGAGCAGTACTTC. Its translation: CASWTGLRPYEQYF.

The chain employs TRBV6-5 and TRBJ2-3; D possibly uses TRBD1 or TRBD2 (6 bases each). This CDR3 has 14 amino acids. CDR1 and CDR2 (germline): MNHEY, SVGAGI. The V gene lost 2 bases and the J gene lost 7 bases, with 13 bases spanning the gap. CDR3: CASSYGGPRNTQYF. In DNA form, the CDR3 reads TGTGCCAGCAGTTACGGGGGGCCGAGGAATACGCAGTATTTT.

This chain links TRBV19 with TRBJ1-2, with 7 bases identical to TRBD1. CDR3 size: 14 residues. V dropped 5 bases and J dropped 2; count of bases not matched to a gene: 5. Germline V CDR1 and CDR2: LNHDA, SQIVND (reference sequence). CDR3 residues: CASSFRDSNYGYTF. The CDR3 bases are TGTGCCAGTAGTTTCCGGGACAGCAACTATGGCTACACCTTC. Filled out from reference TRBV19 and TRBJ1-2, the complete variable domain reads DGGITQSPKYLFRKEGQNVTLSCEQNLNHDAMYWYRQDPGQGLRLIYYSQIVNDFQKGDIAEGYSVSREKKESFPLTVTSAQKNPTAFYLCASSFRDSNYGYTFGSGTRLTVV.

The chain has TRBV4-1 and TRBJ1-4; 8 bases agree with TRBD1. Germline V gene sequence: CDR1 MGHRA, CDR2 YSYEKL. The J segment lost 7 bases and the V segment lost 2 bases, leaving 9 bases of the junction unmatched. There are 16 residues in the CDR3. CDR3 DNA sequence: TGCGCCAGCAGCCAAATTGACAGGGGATTGGGTGAAAAACTGTTTTTT. It yields the protein CASSQIDRGLGEKLFF.

This clone was observed once. The chain uses TRBV6-1 and TRBJ2-2; D not certain. CDR1 and CDR2 (germline): MNHNS, SASEGT. This CDR3 is built from 13 residues. CDR3 bases: TGTGCTATCAGCGCCATAGAAACCGGGGAGCTGTTTTTT. It translates to CAISAIETGELFF.

The J gene is TRBJ1-4, the V gene TRBV6-5, with D possibly TRBD1 on 5 matching bases. Germline values: CDR1 MNHEY, CDR2 SVGAGI. Trimming removed 2 bases at V and 4 bases at J, with 8 bases between. This CDR3 is built from 14 residues. The CDR3 region is CASSYGTSNEKLFF. The CDR3 nucleotides read TGTGCCAGCAGTTACGGGACCAGTAATGAAAAACTGTTTTTT.

The CDR3 DNA follows: TGTGCCAGCAGTGAACCCCCGACAGGGGTTAAAGAGACCCAGTACTTC. Translating gives CASSEPPTGVKETQYF. This sequence joins TRBV25-1 and TRBJ2-5; 8 bases match TRBD1. The CDR3 sequence is 16 residues long. Germline CDR1 MGHDK, CDR2 SYGVNS. Unmatched junction bases numbered 8, after V lost 2 bases and J lost 3 bases.

The chain employs TRBV15 and TRBJ2-5, with 7 bases identical to TRBD1. The V and J ends lost 1 base and 4 bases, in that order; junction bases with no gene match: 6. Per germline, CDR1 LNHNV and CDR2 YYDKDF (reference sequence). CDR3 length equals 15 residues. The CDR3 DNA reads as TGTGCCACCAGCAGAGCCAAGGGGGCATCAGAGACCCAGTACTTC. It specifies CATSRAKGASETQYF.

A note on this clone: Other DNA variants within this sample encode the same CDR3. The V gene is TRBV6-5, the J gene TRBJ1-1; D not certain. V shed 5 bases and J shed 4 bases, with 5 bases lying between them. Germline lookup yields CDR1 MNHEY and CDR2 SVGAGI. The CDR3 has 11 residues. CDR3 in amino acids: CASSPGTEAFF. The CDR3 region has the DNA TGTGCCAGCAGTCCGGGCACTGAAGCTTTCTTT.

The rearrangement links TRBV4-1 to TRBJ2-5, with 10 bases identical to TRBD2. Germline assignment: CDR1 MGHRA and CDR2 YSYEKL. The CDR3 totals 18 residues. Trimming cost V 5 bases and J 0 bases; bases outside gene matches: 12. In DNA form, the CDR3 reads TGCGCCAGCAGCGATTACCGCCAGACTAGCGGGTACCAAGAGACCCAGTACTTC. Translated: CASSDYRQTSGYQETQYF.

This chain connects TRBV5-4 to TRBJ2-5; D gene ambiguous. Trimming removed 0 bases at V and 1 base at J, with 4 bases between. The germline CDR1 and CDR2 sequences are SGHNT and YYREEE (reference sequence). The CDR3 extends over 13 amino acids. In DNA, the CDR3 is TGTGCCAGCAGCTTGGAAGGCCAAGAGACCCAGTACTTC. It yields the protein CASSLEGQETQYF. The full variable domain, with the rest looked up from reference TRBV5-4 and TRBJ2-5, is ETGVTQSPTHLIKTRGQQVTLRCSSQSGHNTVSWYQQALGQGPQFIFQYYREEENGRGNFPPRFSGLQFPNYSSELNVNALELDDSALYLCASSLEGQETQYFGPGTRLLVL.

The rearrangement joins TRBV30 to TRBJ2-3; D possibly corresponds to TRBD2 (5 bases). Trimming shortened V by 4 bases and J by 0 bases, and 11 bases separated the two germline ends. This CDR3 spans 14 amino acids. From germline, CDR1 is GTSNPN and CDR2 SVGIG (reference sequence). The CDR3 DNA is TGTGCCTGGACTCCGGGATCTAGCACAGATACGCAGTATTTT. It yields the protein CAWTPGSSTDTQYF.

The V and J genes are TRBV19 and TRBJ2-7; tentatively, D is TRBD1 or TRBD2 (6 bases each). The CDR3 is 14 amino acids. V was trimmed by 4 bases and J by 5 bases, leaving 15 bases between them. The germline gives CDR1 LNHDA, CDR2 SQIVND (reference sequence). The CDR3 DNA is TGTGCCAGTAGTAGAGGGGGGTCTTTGGACGAGCAGTACTTC. Amino acids: CASSRGGSLDEQYF.

The rearrangement uses TRBV7-2 and TRBJ2-2; no reliable D call. V was pared by 6 bases and J by 8 bases, with 13 bases between. Germline lookup yields CDR1 SGHTA and CDR2 FQGNSA. This CDR3 comprises 13 residues. CDR3 sequence reads: CASSRTAEGELFF. In nucleotides, the CDR3 is TGTGCCAGCAGTCGGACCGCGGAAGGGGAGCTGTTTTTT. Full variable domain (missing parts from reference TRBV7-2 and TRBJ2-2): GAGVSQSPSNKVTEKGKDVELRCDPISGHTALYWYRQSLGQGLEFLIYFQGNSAPDKSGLPSDRFSAERTGGSVSTLTIQRTQQEDSAVYLCASSRTAEGELFFGEGSRLTVL.

V usage is TRBV4-2 and J usage is TRBJ1-4; unclear D gene. Trimming pared 0 bases from V and 0 bases from J, leaving 2 bases between. Germline loops: CDR1 LGHNA, CDR2 YNFKEQ. The CDR3 covers 14 residues. The CDR3, as DNA: TGTGCCAGCAGCCAAGAGGCAACTAATGAAAAACTGTTTTTT. Protein product: CASSQEATNEKLFF.

This CDR3 is CASSGGTGVDTEAFF. CDR3 nucleotide sequence: TGCGCCAGCAGCGGGGGGACAGGGGTGGACACTGAAGCTTTCTTT. The chain carries TRBV5-1 and TRBJ1-1; 10 bases line up with TRBD1. The CDR3 consists of 15 residues. Germline V gene data show CDR1 as SGHRS and CDR2 as YFSETQ. V shed 4 bases, J shed 3 bases, and the junction held 6 bases outside the gene matches. The variable domain in full, with the rest retrieved from reference TRBV5-1 and TRBJ1-1, is KAGVTQTPRYLIKTRGQQVTLSCSPISGHRSVSWYQQTPGQGLQFLFEYFSETQRNKGNFPGRFSGRQFSNSRSEMNVSTLELGDSALYLCASSGGTGVDTEAFFGQGTRLTVV.

The rearrangement links TRBV6-5 to TRBJ1-2; tentatively, D is TRBD1 (5 bases). V lost 6 bases, J lost 3 bases, and 5 bases lay in between. The CDR3 is 11 residues long. Germline-derived CDR1 and CDR2 are MNHEY and SVGAGI. This CDR3 reads CASRGDYGYTF. The CDR3 DNA reads TGTGCCAGCAGGGGGGACTATGGCTACACCTTC.